These T cell receptor beta chains were read from a single sample in a study of OX40 agonist ivuxolimab in advanced cancers. The table came from immunoSEQ multiplex PCR; TCRdb's copy has only in-frame clones and leaves some out. The profile shows some 40,000 clones, around 83% of them singletons. The source was CD4+ or CD8+ T cells sorted from blood, collected in a trial of the OX40 agonist ivuxolimab. Every receptor here comes from an adult with an advanced solid tumor such as melanoma, head and neck, liver or kidney cancer. The CDR3 runs from the conserved cysteine through the conserved F or W. D genes are given only for firm matches. Some rows have no size entry. The others give once, few or many, or a class for an expanded clone.

D gene: TRBD2; V gene: TRBV11-3; clone size: .; J gene: TRBJ2-2; CDR3 protein: CASSLVAGDSTGELFF; CDR3 DNA: TGTGCCAGCAGCTTAGTTGCGGGAGACAGCACCGGGGAGCTGTTTTTT
D gene: TRBD1; V gene: TRBV19; clone size: .; J gene: TRBJ1-5; CDR3 protein: CASSLLVRETGRGNQPQHF; CDR3 DNA: TGTGCCAGTAGTCTCCTGGTGCGGGAGACAGGGAGAGGCAATCAGCCCCAGCATTTT
D gene: TRBD2; V gene: TRBV4-3; clone size: .; J gene: TRBJ2-1; CDR3 protein: CASSRRLAGANEQFF; CDR3 DNA: TGCGCCAGCAGCCGACGACTAGCGGGAGCGAATGAGCAGTTCTTC
D gene: .; V gene: TRBV28; clone size: .; J gene: TRBJ2-7; CDR3 protein: CASSTRLIGGKSYEQYF; CDR3 DNA: TGTGCCAGCAGCACTCGATTAATAGGCGGCAAGAGCTACGAGCAGTACTTC
D gene: TRBD1; V gene: TRBV6-6; clone size: .; J gene: TRBJ1-1; CDR3 protein: CASSSPGQGGETEAFF; CDR3 DNA: TGTGCCAGCAGTTCGCCGGGACAGGGGGGAGAGACTGAAGCTTTCTTT
D gene: .; V gene: TRBV7-9; clone size: .; J gene: TRBJ2-5; CDR3 protein: CASSSPYWGETQYF; CDR3 DNA: TGTGCCAGCAGCTCCCCCTACTGGGGTGAGACCCAGTACTTC
D gene: .; V gene: TRBV6-6; clone size: .; J gene: TRBJ2-1; CDR3 protein: CASSYGDSSYNEQFF; CDR3 DNA: TGTGCCAGCAGTTACGGGGATAGTTCCTACAATGAGCAGTTCTTC
D gene: TRBD2; V gene: TRBV27; clone size: .; J gene: TRBJ2-7; CDR3 protein: CASSLTGTSRYEQYF; CDR3 DNA: TGTGCCAGCAGTTTAACTGGGACTAGCAGGTACGAGCAGTACTTC
D gene: TRBD1; V gene: TRBV25-1; clone size: .; J gene: TRBJ1-2; CDR3 protein: CASSVGTAYGYTF; CDR3 DNA: TGTGCCAGCAGCGTCGGGACAGCTTATGGCTACACCTTC
D gene: .; V gene: TRBV6-5; clone size: once; J gene: TRBJ2-1; CDR3 protein: CASSYGSGTDFVFF; CDR3 DNA: TGTGCCAGCAGTTATGGTTCCGGGACCGACTTTGTGTTCTTC
D gene: .; V gene: TRBV9; clone size: .; J gene: TRBJ1-1; CDR3 protein: CASSVGEGVSF; CDR3 DNA: TGTGCCAGCAGCGTAGGGGAGGGGGTAAGCTTT
D gene: TRBD1; V gene: TRBV4-3; clone size: .; J gene: TRBJ1-6; CDR3 protein: CASSQAAGGSYNSPLHF; CDR3 DNA: TGCGCCAGCAGCCAAGCGGCAGGGGGCTCCTATAATTCACCCCTCCACTTT
D gene: .; V gene: TRBV29-1; clone size: .; J gene: TRBJ1-1; CDR3 protein: CSVTPDLRTNFKNTEAFF; CDR3 DNA: TGCAGCGTTACCCCCGATCTCCGGACCAACTTTAAGAACACTGAAGCTTTCTTT
D gene: TRBD2; V gene: TRBV9; clone size: .; J gene: TRBJ2-7; CDR3 protein: CASSEAGLAGYEQYF; CDR3 DNA: TGTGCCAGCAGCGAGGCGGGACTAGCGGGTTACGAGCAGTACTTC
D gene: .; V gene: TRBV6-5; clone size: .; J gene: TRBJ2-7; CDR3 protein: CASRRDHEQYF; CDR3 DNA: TGTGCCAGCCGTAGGGACCACGAGCAGTACTTC
D gene: TRBD1; V gene: TRBV7-9; clone size: once; J gene: TRBJ2-3; CDR3 protein: CASSHDRGGTDTQYF; CDR3 DNA: TGTGCCAGCAGCCACGACAGGGGTGGCACAGATACGCAGTATTTT
D gene: .; V gene: TRBV19; clone size: .; J gene: TRBJ2-7; CDR3 protein: CASSKGVRPYEQYF; CDR3 DNA: TGTGCCAGTAGTAAAGGCGTCCGCCCCTACGAGCAGTACTTC
D gene: TRBD2; V gene: TRBV4-3; clone size: .; J gene: TRBJ2-3; CDR3 protein: CASSQERTRVDTQYF; CDR3 DNA: TGCGCCAGCAGCCAAGAAAGGACTAGGGTAGATACGCAGTATTTT
D gene: .; V gene: TRBV4-3; clone size: .; J gene: TRBJ1-2; CDR3 protein: CASSPNHWRVYTF; CDR3 DNA: TGCGCCAGCAGCCCAAACCATTGGAGGGTCTACACCTTC
D gene: .; V gene: TRBV7-8; clone size: .; J gene: TRBJ2-1; CDR3 protein: CASSLVGEQFF; CDR3 DNA: TGTGCCAGCAGCTTAGTGGGCGAGCAGTTCTTC
D gene: .; V gene: TRBV7-7; clone size: .; J gene: TRBJ2-1; CDR3 protein: CASSLEQETNEQFF; CDR3 DNA: TGTGCCAGCAGCTTAGAGCAGGAGACGAATGAGCAGTTCTTC
D gene: TRBD1; V gene: TRBV27; clone size: few; J gene: TRBJ1-6; CDR3 protein: CASRRTGNSPLHF; CDR3 DNA: TGTGCCAGCAGACGGACAGGTAATTCACCCCTCCACTTT
D gene: TRBD1; V gene: TRBV5-1; clone size: .; J gene: TRBJ1-1; CDR3 protein: CASSWGDSMNTEAFF; CDR3 DNA: TGCGCCAGCAGCTGGGGGGACAGCATGAACACTGAAGCTTTCTTT
D gene: TRBD1; V gene: TRBV6-6; clone size: .; J gene: TRBJ1-1; CDR3 protein: CASRSWTGGSNTEAFF; CDR3 DNA: TGTGCCAGCAGATCCTGGACAGGGGGCAGTAACACTGAAGCTTTCTTT
D gene: .; V gene: TRBV9; clone size: .; J gene: TRBJ2-1; CDR3 protein: CASSPGGEQFF; CDR3 DNA: TGTGCCAGCAGCCCTGGCGGGGAGCAGTTCTTC
D gene: .; V gene: TRBV19; clone size: .; J gene: TRBJ2-7; CDR3 protein: CASSIGGNEQYF; CDR3 DNA: TGTGCCAGTAGTATTGGAGGTAACGAGCAGTACTTC
D gene: .; V gene: TRBV9; clone size: .; J gene: TRBJ2-7; CDR3 protein: CASSTQGSGQYF; CDR3 DNA: TGTGCCAGCAGCACGCAGGGGAGCGGGCAGTACTTC
D gene: .; V gene: TRBV7-9; clone size: .; J gene: TRBJ2-1; CDR3 protein: CASSFNNEQFF; CDR3 DNA: TGTGCCAGCAGCTTCAACAATGAGCAGTTCTTC
D gene: .; V gene: TRBV9; clone size: .; J gene: TRBJ1-2; CDR3 protein: CASSGLGGNYGYTF; CDR3 DNA: TGTGCCAGCAGCGGCCTAGGGGGAAACTATGGCTACACCTTC
D gene: .; V gene: TRBV7-9; clone size: once; J gene: TRBJ2-7; CDR3 protein: CASSLSTVDEQYF; CDR3 DNA: TGTGCCAGCAGCTTATCCACGGTGGACGAGCAGTACTTC
D gene: .; V gene: TRBV7-2; clone size: .; J gene: TRBJ2-1; CDR3 protein: CASSLSLGEYNEQFF; CDR3 DNA: TGTGCCAGCAGCTTAAGCCTGGGGGAGTACAATGAGCAGTTCTTC
D gene: TRBD2; V gene: TRBV9; clone size: .; J gene: TRBJ2-1; CDR3 protein: CASSADAGAYNEQFF; CDR3 DNA: TGTGCCAGCAGCGCGGACGCGGGAGCCTACAATGAGCAGTTCTTC
D gene: .; V gene: TRBV5-1; clone size: .; J gene: TRBJ1-2; CDR3 protein: CASSLSAGAWGPGNYGYTF; CDR3 DNA: TGCGCCAGCAGCTTGTCGGCGGGTGCCTGGGGACCCGGGAACTATGGCTACACCTTC